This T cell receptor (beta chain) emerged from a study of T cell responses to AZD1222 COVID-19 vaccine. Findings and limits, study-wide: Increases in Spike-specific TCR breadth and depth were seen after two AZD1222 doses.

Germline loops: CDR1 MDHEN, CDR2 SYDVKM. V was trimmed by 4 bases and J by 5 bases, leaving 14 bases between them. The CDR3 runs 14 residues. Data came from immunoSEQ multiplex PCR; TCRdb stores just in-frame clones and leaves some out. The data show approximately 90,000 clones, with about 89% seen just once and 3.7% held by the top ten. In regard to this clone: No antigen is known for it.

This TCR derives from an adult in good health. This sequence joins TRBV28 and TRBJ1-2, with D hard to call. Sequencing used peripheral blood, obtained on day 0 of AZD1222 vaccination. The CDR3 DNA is TGTGCCAGCAGTTCCTCCGTGTCCCTTTATGGCTACACCTTC. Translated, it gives CASSSSVSLYGYTF.